The sequence of this T cell receptor beta chain was determined in a study of blood T cells in healthy people across ages. Study summary: Every two T cells gave about one barcoded beta molecule via template switching. General study points: As age increased, TCR beta diversity per million T cells fell in a roughly linear fashion.

Using a J-beta primer mix together with a sample-barcoded 5' primer, a second PCR was run for roughly 6 to 12 cycles. TCRdb analysed the 5' RACE reads with MiXCR anew, one entry per CDR3 protein. The sample yields 750,000 to 1,000,000 distinct CDR3 sequences, under 35% seen once. In this sample, this clonotype turned up a few times. Its specificity is not known. The CDR3 runs to 12 residues. CDR1 SQVTM and CDR2 ANQGSEA come from the germline V gene. The junction had 0 bases not matched to a gene; V was cut back by 1 base and J by 8 bases. Another study also made use of these data, one on T cells of mothers and their children. Per that paper: Compared with unrelated pairs, related mother-child pairs had slightly higher, non-significant overlap.

Material: blood. This sequence originates from a woman aged 40-49 years in good health. The chain is built from TRBV29-1 and TRBJ2-1, with TRBD1 matching over 9 bases. In DNA, the CDR3 is TGCAGCGTTGAAGGACAGGGGGATGAGCAGTTCTTC. Translation: CSVEGQGDEQFF.